This is a list of T cell receptor beta chains from one sample in a study of cytomegalovirus exposure and HLA in healthy donors. Assay used: immunoSEQ multiplex PCR; TCRdb lists only in-frame clones, some missing. This repertoire shows about 170,000 clones, more than 60% found once; its top ten account for 2.5%. Sample: PBMCs. The receptor source for this set is a human donor in good health. Both conserved end residues are part of each CDR3. The D gene is left open where the match is weak. Clone size is shown for a subset of rows, as once, few, many or a class of expanded clone.

cdr3_nt cdr3_aa j_call cdr3_length d_call v_call clone_size
TGTGCCAGCAGCTTTTCCGCCAGGGACACTGAAGCTTTCTTT CASSFSARDTEAFF TRBJ1-1 14 . TRBV7-3 .
TGTGCCAGCAGCCCCGATGGGGGGAGAGGTCAGCCCCAGCATTTT CASSPDGGRGQPQHF TRBJ1-5 15 . TRBV5-4 once
TGTGCCAGCAGCTCAAACGGGGACTATGGCTACACCTTC CASSSNGDYGYTF TRBJ1-2 13 . TRBV7-8 .
TGTGCCAGCGGACAGAACACTGAAGCTTTCTTT CASGQNTEAFF TRBJ1-1 11 . TRBV19 few
TGCGCCAGCAGCTTAGGGGCAGGGAACACTGAAGCTTTCTTT CASSLGAGNTEAFF TRBJ1-1 14 . TRBV5-1 few
TGTGCCAGCAGCCATGTGGGTCAGGTCGGTGCCTACGAGCAGTACTTC CASSHVGQVGAYEQYF TRBJ2-7 16 . TRBV4-2 .
TGTGCCTGGAGCGACAGGGTCGACCAGCCCCAGCATTTT CAWSDRVDQPQHF TRBJ1-5 13 TRBD1 TRBV30 few
TGTGCCTGGAGTGTAGACTCAGGGGGCGCGGGAGGCTACACCTTC CAWSVDSGGAGGYTF TRBJ1-2 15 TRBD1 TRBV30 few
TGTGCCAGCAGTGAGATCGCTAGCGGGGGAGAGACCCAGTACTTC CASSEIASGGETQYF TRBJ2-5 15 TRBD2 TRBV2 .
TGTGCCAGCAGGGTGGGGAGGGTCGATAGCAATCAGCCCCAGCATTTT CASRVGRVDSNQPQHF TRBJ1-5 16 . TRBV7-8 .
TGTGCCACCAGCAGAGACAGGGCAAACACTGAAGCTTTCTTT CATSRDRANTEAFF TRBJ1-1 14 . TRBV15 few
TGCGCCAGCAGCCAAGTGGGACAGCTCTATGGCTACACCTTC CASSQVGQLYGYTF TRBJ1-2 14 TRBD1 TRBV4-1 .
TGCGCCAGCAGCTTGGCCGGAGACAGGGGTGGGACCGGGGAGCTGTTTTTT CASSLAGDRGGTGELFF TRBJ2-2 17 TRBD1 TRBV5-1 .
TGTGCCAGCAGCTTGGGGACTAGCAAAAGCACAGATACGCAGTATTTT CASSLGTSKSTDTQYF TRBJ2-3 16 TRBD2 TRBV5-4 few
TGTGCCATCAGTGAGTCGGGGCCCCCCACTGAAGCTTTCTTT CAISESGPPTEAFF TRBJ1-1 14 . TRBV10-3 .
TGTGCTAGCAGCGCCGGGCTAGCGGGGATAACCGGGGAGCTGTTTTTT CASSAGLAGITGELFF TRBJ2-2 16 TRBD2 TRBV7-7 .
TGCGCCAGCAGCCAAGGTCCTAGCGGGGAACAAGAGACCCAGTACTTC CASSQGPSGEQETQYF TRBJ2-5 16 TRBD2 TRBV4-1 once
TGTGCCAGCAGCCCGCGGGGGCTGGGCTCCTACGAGCAGTACTTC CASSPRGLGSYEQYF TRBJ2-7 15 . TRBV9 .
TGTGCCAGCAGTTACGGGGGGCAGGGGGCATACGAGCAGTACTTC CASSYGGQGAYEQYF TRBJ2-7 15 TRBD1 TRBV6-5 .
TGCGCCAGCAGCCAGGGCAGGACAGGGGGCTTCGAAGGAGCTTTCTTT CASSQGRTGGFEGAFF TRBJ1-1 16 TRBD1 TRBV4-1 .
TGCGCCAGCAGCCAAGGCGGGGCTCCTTACGAGCAGTACTTC CASSQGGAPYEQYF TRBJ2-7 14 . TRBV4-1 few
TGTGCCAGCAGACCCAGGCCCATGAACACTGAAGCTTTCTTT CASRPRPMNTEAFF TRBJ1-1 14 . TRBV27 .
TGTGCCATCAGGGGGGCAACGGGAAACACCATATATTTT CAIRGATGNTIYF TRBJ1-3 13 . TRBV10-3 .
TGCAGCGTGGGACAGGGCCTCAACACTGAAGCTTTCTTT CSVGQGLNTEAFF TRBJ1-1 13 TRBD1 TRBV29-1 few
TGTGCCAGCAGCTTGATACCAAGGGACTTAACTAATGAAAAACTGTTTTTT CASSLIPRDLTNEKLFF TRBJ1-4 17 . TRBV5-4 .
TGCGCCAGCAGCTTTCTAACTAGCGGGGCCCAAGAGACCCAGTACTTC CASSFLTSGAQETQYF TRBJ2-5 16 TRBD2 TRBV5-1 .
TGTGCCAGCAGCCGCCCGAGGACTGAAGCTTTCTTT CASSRPRTEAFF TRBJ1-1 12 . TRBV9 large
TGCGCCAGCAGCTTGGTGACCGGGACAGGGGGAGACATTCAGTACTTC CASSLVTGTGGDIQYF TRBJ2-4 16 TRBD1 TRBV5-1 .
TGTGCCAGTACCCCACAGGGTATGAACACTGAAGCTTTCTTT CASTPQGMNTEAFF TRBJ1-1 14 . TRBV19 few
TGTGCCAGCAGCCAAGTGACTAGCATAGACGAGCAGTACTTC CASSQVTSIDEQYF TRBJ2-7 14 TRBD2 TRBV14 .
TGTGCCAGTAGTGCAAAGGGGGCCTCCGATACGCAGTATTTT CASSAKGASDTQYF TRBJ2-3 14 TRBD1 TRBV19 .
TGTGCCAGTAGTATCGGGTTGGAGGGAAGGGACTATGGCTACACCTTC CASSIGLEGRDYGYTF TRBJ1-2 16 . TRBV19 .
TGTGCCAGCTCACAACCGGGACAGGGGAACTATGGCTACACCTTC CASSQPGQGNYGYTF TRBJ1-2 15 TRBD1 TRBV18 .
TGTGCCAGCAGCTTGTCCCTTTTGGCTAGCGGGGCCTACAATGAGCAGTTCTTC CASSLSLLASGAYNEQFF TRBJ2-1 18 TRBD2 TRBV5-6 .
TGTGCCAGCAGTGTGGGCCTAGCGAGAGAGACCCAGTACTTC CASSVGLARETQYF TRBJ2-5 14 . TRBV2 .
TGTGCCAGCGAAAACCCAGGGAACGAGCAGTACTTC CASENPGNEQYF TRBJ2-7 12 . TRBV11-2 .
TGCGCCAGCAGCCAAGCCGGGGGTCGTGAAAAACTGTTTTTT CASSQAGGREKLFF TRBJ1-4 14 . TRBV4-3 .
TGTGCCAGTAGTATTAGGGGGCGCGGAGATACGCAGTATTTT CASSIRGRGDTQYF TRBJ2-3 14 TRBD1 TRBV19 few
TGTGCCAGCAGCTTCTCCGGCAATCAGCCCCAGCATTTT CASSFSGNQPQHF TRBJ1-5 13 . TRBV5-5 .
TGTGCCAGCAGCGCTGACAGGGGGGCCTACGAGCAGTACTTC CASSADRGAYEQYF TRBJ2-7 14 TRBD1 TRBV7-2 few
TGTGCCAGCAGCTTAGACAGTGGAAATTCACCCCTCCACTTT CASSLDSGNSPLHF TRBJ1-6 14 . TRBV5-4 .
TGCGCCAGCAGCCAAGGGGGCGATCAGCCCCAGCATTTT CASSQGGDQPQHF TRBJ1-5 13 . TRBV4-1 .
TGTGCCAGCAGCGCACAGGGGACTACAGATACGCAGTATTTT CASSAQGTTDTQYF TRBJ2-3 14 . TRBV9 .
TGCGCCAGCAGCCCGCTAGACAGCGCCACTGAAGCTTTCTTT CASSPLDSATEAFF TRBJ1-1 14 . TRBV5-1 .
TGTGCCAGCAGCGGAGACAGGGGAGAGACCCAGTACTTC CASSGDRGETQYF TRBJ2-5 13 TRBD1 TRBV7-3 .
TGCGCCAGCAGTGACCGGGGAAGCTTCGAGCAGTACTTC CASSDRGSFEQYF TRBJ2-7 13 . TRBV10-1 .
TGTGCCAGCAGCTTATCGGGGGCCTACAATGAGCAGTTCTTC CASSLSGAYNEQFF TRBJ2-1 14 . TRBV7-3 .
TGTGCCACCATAACGGGACTAGCGGGGGCAAAATCCTACGAGCAGTACTTC CATITGLAGAKSYEQYF TRBJ2-7 17 TRBD2 TRBV6-4 .
TGTGCCGCTTGTCCCCGAACTAGCGGGGGGTCCTACGAGCAGTACTTC CAACPRTSGGSYEQYF TRBJ2-7 16 TRBD2 TRBV10-3 .